Listed below are T cell receptor beta chains from one sample, sequenced in a study of response to subunit inactivated influenza vaccine. TCRdb passed the RT-PCR reads through MiXCR, listing each CDR3 protein once. There are roughly 700,000 distinct CDR3 sequences in the sample; around 14% occur only once, and 5.5% to 7% lies in the top ten. Specimen: PBMCs from blood, collected 14 days before vaccination. These receptors were collected from a man over 45 who received an inactivated influenza vaccine. Both conserved end residues are trimmed from each CDR3.

TRBV10-3 AISERDCYEQY
TRBV27 ASSLVSGDPYNEQF
TRBV7-6 ASSLGVGSYTQY
TRBV7-9 ASSPGLAGANEQY
TRBV12-3/TRBV12-4 ASSYLLRRLYTRYNEQF
TRBV7-9 ASSFRDRDTDTQY
TRBV24-1 ATSEGRTGEQF
TRBV5-1 ASSLYSSTDTQY
TRBV29-1 SGGLARWNEQF
TRBV5-1 ASSFMGDEQY
TRBV20-1 SARTRTSGGRIGELF